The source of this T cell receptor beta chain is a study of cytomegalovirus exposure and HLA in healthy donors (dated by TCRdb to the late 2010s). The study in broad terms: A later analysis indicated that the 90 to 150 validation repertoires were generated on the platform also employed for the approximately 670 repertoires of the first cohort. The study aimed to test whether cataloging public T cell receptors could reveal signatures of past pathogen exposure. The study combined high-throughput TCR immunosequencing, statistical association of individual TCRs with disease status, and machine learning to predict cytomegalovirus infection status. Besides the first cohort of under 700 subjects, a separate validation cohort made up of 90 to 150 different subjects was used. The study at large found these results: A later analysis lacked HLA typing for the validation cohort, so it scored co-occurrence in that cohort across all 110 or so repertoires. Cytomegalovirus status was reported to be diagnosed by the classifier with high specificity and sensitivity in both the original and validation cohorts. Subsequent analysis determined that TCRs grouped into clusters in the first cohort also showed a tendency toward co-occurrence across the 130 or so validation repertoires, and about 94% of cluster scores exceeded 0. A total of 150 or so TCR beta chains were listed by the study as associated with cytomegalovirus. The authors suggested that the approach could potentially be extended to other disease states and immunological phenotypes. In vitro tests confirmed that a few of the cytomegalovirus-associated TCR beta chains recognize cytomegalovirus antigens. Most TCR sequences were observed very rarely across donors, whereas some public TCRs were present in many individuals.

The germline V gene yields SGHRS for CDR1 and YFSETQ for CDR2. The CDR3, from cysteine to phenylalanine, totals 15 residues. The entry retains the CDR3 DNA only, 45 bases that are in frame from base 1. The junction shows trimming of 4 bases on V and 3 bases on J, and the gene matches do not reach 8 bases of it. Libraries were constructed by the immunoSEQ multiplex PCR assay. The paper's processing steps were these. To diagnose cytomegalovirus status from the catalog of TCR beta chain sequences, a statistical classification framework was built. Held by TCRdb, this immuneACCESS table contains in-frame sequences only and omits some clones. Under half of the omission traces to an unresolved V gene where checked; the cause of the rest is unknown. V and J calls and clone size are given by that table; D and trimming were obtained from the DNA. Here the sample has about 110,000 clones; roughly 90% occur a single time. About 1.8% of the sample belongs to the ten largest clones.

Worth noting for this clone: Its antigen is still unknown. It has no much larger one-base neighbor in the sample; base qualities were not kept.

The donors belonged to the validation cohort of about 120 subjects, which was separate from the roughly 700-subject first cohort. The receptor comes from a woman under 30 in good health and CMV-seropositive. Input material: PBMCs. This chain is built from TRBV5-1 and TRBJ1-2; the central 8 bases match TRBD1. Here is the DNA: TGCGCCAGCAGCCCGGGACAGGCGGTTCACTATGGCTACACCTTC. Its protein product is CASSPGQAVHYGYTF.